A single sample is the source of the 25 T cell receptor beta chains below, sequenced in a study of T cells in localized non-small cell lung cancer. TCRdb's table, derived via immunoSEQ multiplex PCR, lists solely in-frame clones and lacks some. The data hold about 33,000 clones, with approximately 81% observed a single time. Here the sequenced sample was peripheral blood, taken before any cancer treatment. These receptors came from a male donor at least 60 years old with stage II squamous cell lung carcinoma.

The chain is built from TRBV7-2 and TRBJ2-7; D is perhaps TRBD1 (5 bases). Trimming took 0 bases from V and 4 from J, leaving 7 bases between them. The CDR3 covers 13 residues. Germline loops: CDR1 SGHTA, CDR2 FQGNSA. The CDR3 DNA is TGTGCCAGCAGCTTAGCGCAGGGTTACGAGCAGTACTTC. Translation: CASSLAQGYEQYF.

This clone was counted a few times. This chain joins TRBV19 and TRBJ1-1, with D unresolved. Germline V gene data show CDR1 as LNHDA and CDR2 as SQIVND (reference sequence). The CDR3 length is 13 residues. Deletions cut 9 bases from V and 5 bases from J, with 16 bases between. The CDR3 loop is CASRPSETTEAFF. The CDR3 DNA is TGTGCCAGCCGACCCTCGGAAACTACTGAAGCTTTCTTT.

The CDR3 sequence: CASSFNRVLGYTF. The CDR3 nucleotides read TGTGCCAGCAGCTTTAACAGGGTGTTGGGCTACACCTTC. This chain links TRBV7-3 with TRBJ1-2, with a weak D call TRBD1 (6 bases). The V end lost 3 bases, the J end lost 8 bases, and 13 bases lay between the germline ends. Germline CDR1 SGHTA, CDR2 FQGTGA. The CDR3 spans 13 residues.

This clone was counted between two and nine times. This sequence joins TRBV5-1 and TRBJ2-3; 7 bases agree with TRBD1. Germline V gene sequence: CDR1 SGHRS, CDR2 YFSETQ. J lost 1 base, V lost 4 bases, and 3 bases had no gene match. CDR3 size: 14 residues. CDR3: CASSLGTGTDTQYF. As DNA, the CDR3 is TGCGCCAGCAGCCTCGGGACAGGCACAGATACGCAGTATTTT.

CDR3: CASSRTVSSYEQYF. The CDR3 DNA reads TGTGCCAGCAGCAGGACAGTTTCCTCCTACGAGCAGTACTTC. The chain has TRBV5-6 and TRBJ2-7; a weak D match, TRBD1 (6 bases). The CDR3 is 14 residues long. Trimming removed 4 bases from V and 0 bases from J, with 11 bases in between. In germline, CDR1 is SGHDT, CDR2 YYEEEE. The full variable domain, completed using reference TRBV5-6 and TRBJ2-7, is DAGVTQSPTHLIKTRGQQVTLRCSPKSGHDTVSWYQQALGQGPQFIFQYYEEEERQRGNFPDRFSGHQFPNYSSELNVNALLLGDSALYLCASSRTVSSYEQYFGPGTRLTVT.

The chain employs TRBV15 and TRBJ1-3; no reliable D call. V dropped 5 bases and J dropped 2 bases, with 13 bases sitting between them. Germline loops: CDR1 LNHNV, CDR2 YYDKDF (reference sequence). The CDR3 has 15 amino acids. CDR3 DNA sequence: TGTGCCACCAGCCTGCCGGGGAACACTGGAAACACCATATATTTT. Translated: CATSLPGNTGNTIYF.

The rearrangement uses TRBV9 and TRBJ2-1; 8 positions match TRBD1. CDR1 is SGDLS and CDR2 is YYNGEE in the germline V gene. V lost 3 bases to trimming and J lost 3 bases; unmatched junction nucleotides: 8. CDR3 length equals 16 residues. The CDR3 here is CASSASGQGGYNEQFF. The CDR3 DNA follows: TGTGCCAGCAGCGCAAGCGGACAGGGAGGCTACAATGAGCAGTTCTTC.

The chain combines TRBV28 with TRBJ1-2; 10 bases are a match to TRBD1. This CDR3 has 14 amino acids. Germline trimming cut 8 bases from V and 3 bases from J; bases unmatched to any gene: 6. Germline CDR1 and CDR2: MDHEN and SYDVKM. CDR3 DNA sequence: TGTGCCAGCCGAATCGGGACAGGGGACTATGGCTACACCTTC. Its translation: CASRIGTGDYGYTF.

The genes are TRBV19 and TRBJ1-3; D is undetermined. The CDR3 length is 13 residues. Germline CDR1 is LNHDA and CDR2 is SQIVND (reference sequence). The ends were cut back, 3 bases at V and 8 bases at J, with 11 bases in the middle. CDR3 amino acids: CASSIGRVDTIYF. The CDR3 coding sequence is TGTGCCAGTAGTATTGGTCGGGTGGACACCATATATTTT.

The chain has TRBV11-2 and TRBJ1-2, with a weak D call TRBD1 (6 bases). With 0 bases removed from V and 4 bases from J, the gap between germline ends came to 15 bases. The CDR3 consists of 16 residues. Germline V gene sequence: CDR1 SGHAT, CDR2 FQNNGV. The CDR3 protein is CASSLDFRGTSYGYTF. The CDR3 DNA reads TGTGCCAGCAGCTTAGATTTTAGGGGGACTAGCTATGGCTACACCTTC. The whole variable domain, filled in from reference TRBV11-2 and TRBJ1-2, reads EAGVAQSPRYKIIEKRQSVAFWCNPISGHATLYWYQQILGQGPKLLIQFQNNGVVDDSQLPKDRFSAERLKGVDSTLKIQPAKLEDSAVYLCASSLDFRGTSYGYTFGSGTRLTVV.

This chain connects TRBV7-9 to TRBJ2-3; no clear D gene. Germline CDR1 and CDR2: SEHNR and FQNEAQ (reference sequence). The germline V and J ends were trimmed by 1 base and 0 bases, with 8 bases remaining between them. This CDR3 has 15 residues. CDR3 DNA sequence: TGTGCCAGCAGCTTAGTTTCCTCTAGCACAGATACGCAGTATTTT. Translation: CASSLVSSSTDTQYF.

V is TRBV30 and J is TRBJ2-4; perhaps D is TRBD1 or TRBD2 (5 bases each). Germline CDR1 and CDR2: GTSNPN and SVGIG (reference sequence). Trimming removed 8 bases from V and 5 bases from J, with 16 bases in between. This CDR3 is built from 13 residues. The CDR3 loop is CAGYRDGQNIQYF. The DNA of the CDR3 is TGTGCCGGGTACCGGGACGGACAAAACATTCAGTACTTC. The complete variable domain, with remaining parts taken from reference TRBV30 and TRBJ2-4, reads SQTIHQWPATLVQPVGSPLSLECTVEGTSNPNLYWYRQAAGRGLQLLFYSVGIGQISSEVPQNLSASRPQDRQFILSSKKLLLSDSGFYLCAGYRDGQNIQYFGAGTRLSVL.

The V and J genes are TRBV2 and TRBJ1-5; D gene unclear. Germline-derived CDR1 and CDR2 are SNHLY and FYNNEI. Trimming pared 6 bases from V and 6 bases from J, leaving 15 bases between. The CDR3 has 14 amino acids. In nucleotides, the CDR3 is TGTGCCAGCAGGAGGAGGTTAGAAGGTCAGCCCCAGCATTTT. Translation: CASRRRLEGQPQHF.

This clone is deemed large. This sequence joins TRBV9 and TRBJ1-3, with D uncertain. The V and J ends lost 0 bases and 8 bases respectively, with 12 bases between them. Germline loops: CDR1 SGDLS, CDR2 YYNGEE. This CDR3 is built from 14 residues. The CDR3 here is CASSVGQKGDTIYF. CDR3 bases: TGTGCCAGCAGCGTAGGACAAAAGGGAGACACCATATATTTT.

The chain is built from TRBV2 and TRBJ1-6, with TRBD1 as a possible D gene (6 bases). Trimming removed 6 bases from V and 3 bases from J, with 9 bases in between. This CDR3 region has 14 residues. In germline, CDR1 is SNHLY, CDR2 FYNNEI. The CDR3: CASRRDNYNSPLHF. The CDR3 nucleotides are TGTGCCAGCAGGAGGGACAACTATAATTCACCCCTCCACTTT. Full variable domain (rest looked up from reference TRBV2 and TRBJ1-6): EPEVTQTPSHQVTQMGQEVILRCVPISNHLYFYWYRQILGQKVEFLVSFYNNEISEKSEIFDDQFSVERPDGSNFTLKIRSTKLEDSAMYFCASRRDNYNSPLHFGNGTRLTVT.

J is TRBJ1-1 and V is TRBV27; weak D call: TRBD1 (5 bases). V gave up 6 bases and J gave up 1 base, with 12 bases separating them. Germline V gene sequence: CDR1 MNHEY, CDR2 SMNVEV (reference sequence). The CDR3 has 14 amino acids. The DNA for the CDR3 is TGTGCCAGCAGCGAACCCACAGGGAACACTGAAGCTTTCTTT. This sequence encodes CASSEPTGNTEAFF.

V usage is TRBV6-6 and J usage is TRBJ2-7; TRBD1 aligns across 8 bases. The V gene's germline CDR1 is MNHNY and CDR2 SVGAGI (reference sequence). There are 14 residues in the CDR3. V lost 2 bases, J lost 4 bases, and 4 bases stayed unmatched. CDR3 residues: CASSYRQGFYEQYF. As DNA, the CDR3 is TGTGCCAGCAGTTACCGACAGGGGTTTTACGAGCAGTACTTC.

The chain joins TRBV28 to TRBJ2-3; 9 bases line up with TRBD2. V shed 5 bases, J shed 2 bases, and the junction held 8 bases outside the gene matches. There are 16 residues in the CDR3. Germline CDR1 MDHEN, CDR2 SYDVKM. CDR3 nucleotide sequence: TGTGCCAGCAGTACCCCGGGACTAGCCAACACAGATACGCAGTATTTT. This gives the protein CASSTPGLANTDTQYF. Using reference TRBV28 and TRBJ2-3 for the parts outside the CDR3, the full variable domain is DVKVTQSSRYLVKRTGEKVFLECVQDMDHENMFWYRQDPGLGLRLIYFSYDVKMKEKGDIPEGYSVSREKKERFSLILESASTNQTSMYLCASSTPGLANTDTQYFGPGTRLTVL.

The CDR3 protein is CASSLLRLNGGASTQYF. CDR3 nucleotides: TGTGCCAGCAGCTTACTTCGTCTAAACGGGGGGGCCTCTACGCAGTATTTT. The chain links TRBV11-1 to TRBJ2-3; 8 nucleotides line up with TRBD2. The V gene end was trimmed by 2 bases and the J gene end by 8 bases; junction bases not matched to a gene: 15. Germline assignment: CDR1 SGHAT and CDR2 FQDESV (reference sequence). This CDR3 has 17 amino acids.

This chain uses TRBV2 with TRBJ2-5; a possible D gene is TRBD1 (5 bases). TRBJ2-7 explains the end of the DNA better; the J call may be wrong. The CDR3 has 12 residues. Germline lookup yields CDR1 SNHLY and CDR2 FYNNEI. The CDR3 region is CASIFRGYEQYF. The DNA of the CDR3 is TGTGCCAGCATATTTAGGGGATACGAGCAGTACTTC.

The J gene is TRBJ2-7, the V gene TRBV5-5; D is ambiguous. The length of the CDR3 is 11 residues. Trimming removed 2 bases from V and 3 bases from J, with 3 bases in between. The germline V gene encodes CDR1 SGHKS and CDR2 YYEKEE (reference sequence). For the CDR3, the DNA is TGTGCCAGCAGCTTCATCTACGAGCAGTACTTC. Residues: CASSFIYEQYF.

The chain carries TRBV18 and TRBJ2-1, with D hard to call. The CDR3 extends over 13 amino acids. The V end lost 3 bases, the J end lost 7 bases, and 10 bases lay between the germline ends. Germline V gene data show CDR1 as KGHSH and CDR2 as LQKENI. CDR3 DNA sequence: TGTGCCAGCTCACCTGGGCCCATTAATGAGCAGTTCTTC. It yields the protein CASSPGPINEQFF.

The chain recombines TRBV5-1 with TRBJ1-1; 11 bases map to TRBD1. The germline V gene encodes CDR1 SGHRS and CDR2 YFSETQ. There are 14 residues in the CDR3. V lost 5 bases, J lost 6 bases, and 6 bases stayed unmatched. The CDR3, as DNA: TGCGCCAGCAGGCCGGGACAGGGGGGTCCTGAAGCTTTCTTT. As protein: CASRPGQGGPEAFF. Drawing the rest from reference TRBV5-1 and TRBJ1-1, the complete variable domain is KAGVTQTPRYLIKTRGQQVTLSCSPISGHRSVSWYQQTPGQGLQFLFEYFSETQRNKGNFPGRFSGRQFSNSRSEMNVSTLELGDSALYLCASRPGQGGPEAFFGQGTRLTVV.

The chain links TRBV11-3 to TRBJ2-1, with D possibly being TRBD1 (6 bases). The germline V and J ends were trimmed by 5 bases and 5 bases, with 13 bases remaining between them. Per the germline V gene, CDR1 is SGHNT and CDR2 is YENEEA. The CDR3 sequence is 14 residues long. CDR3 nucleotides: TGTGCCAGCAGCATTTCCGGGACAAACAATGAGCAGTTCTTC. Amino acids: CASSISGTNNEQFF.

V usage is TRBV7-9 and J usage is TRBJ1-1; D is uncertain. CDR1 SEHNR and CDR2 FQNEAQ come from the germline V gene (reference sequence). The length of the CDR3 is 16 residues. V lost 5 bases and J 1 base, leaving 17 bases between the germline ends. CDR3 protein: CASSLARAVRNTEAFF. The CDR3 nucleotides read TGTGCCAGCAGCCTGGCCCGGGCCGTCCGGAACACTGAAGCTTTCTTT.